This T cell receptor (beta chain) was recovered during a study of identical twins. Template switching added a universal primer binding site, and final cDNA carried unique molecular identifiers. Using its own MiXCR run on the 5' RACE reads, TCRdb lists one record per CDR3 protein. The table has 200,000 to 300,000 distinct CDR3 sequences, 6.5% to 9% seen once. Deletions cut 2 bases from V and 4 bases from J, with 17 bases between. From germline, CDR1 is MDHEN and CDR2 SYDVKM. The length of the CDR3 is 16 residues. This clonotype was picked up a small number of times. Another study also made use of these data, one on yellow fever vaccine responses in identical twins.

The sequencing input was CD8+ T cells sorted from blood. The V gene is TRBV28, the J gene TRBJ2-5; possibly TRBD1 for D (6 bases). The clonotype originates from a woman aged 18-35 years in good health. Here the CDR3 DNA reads TGTGCCAGCAGTTTAACCCAGGGACACGATGGAGAGACCCAGTACTTC. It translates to CASSLTQGHDGETQYF.